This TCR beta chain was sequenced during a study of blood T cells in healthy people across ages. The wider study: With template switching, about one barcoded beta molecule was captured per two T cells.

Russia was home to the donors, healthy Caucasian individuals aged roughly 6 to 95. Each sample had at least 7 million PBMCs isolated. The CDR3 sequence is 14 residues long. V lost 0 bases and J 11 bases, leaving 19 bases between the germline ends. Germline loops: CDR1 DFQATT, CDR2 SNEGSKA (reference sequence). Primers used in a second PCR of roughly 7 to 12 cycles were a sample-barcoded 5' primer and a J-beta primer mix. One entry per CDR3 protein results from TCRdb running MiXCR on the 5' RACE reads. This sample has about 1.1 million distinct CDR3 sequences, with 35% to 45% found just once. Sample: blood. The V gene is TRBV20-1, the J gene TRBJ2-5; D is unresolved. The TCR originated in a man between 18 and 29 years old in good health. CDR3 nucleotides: TGCAGTGCTAGAGATCTGGGCAGTTTAAATGAGCAGTACTTC. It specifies CSARDLGSLNEQYF.